A selection of T cell receptor beta chains follows, all from one sample in a study of shared clonotypes between healthy human individuals. Assay used: immunoSEQ multiplex PCR; TCRdb lists only in-frame clones, some missing. The top ten clones hold approximately 1.2% of a sample with about 2 million clones, about 95% of them seen once. The sample taken for sequencing was naive CD8+ T cells sorted from blood. These receptors originate from a man aged 18 to 30 in good health. The CDR3 runs from the conserved cysteine through the conserved F or W. A D gene is named only where the DNA matches it firmly. Only part of the rows carry a size: once, few, many, or a class if the clone is expanded.

TRBJ2-1,-,TRBV10-3,-,TGTGCCATCAGTGAGTCCTGGTTCAATGAGCAGTTCTTC,CAISESWFNEQFF
TRBJ1-2,-,TRBV7-3,-,TGTGCCAGCAGCTTAGGAATTCCGGGACAAGGTATAGGCTACACCTTC,CASSLGIPGQGIGYTF
TRBJ1-2,-,TRBV4-1,TRBD1,TGCGCCAGCAGCCAAAACAGGGGCGGCTATGGCTACACCTTC,CASSQNRGGYGYTF
TRBJ2-7,-,TRBV19,-,TGTGCCAGTAGTATTTTGGGTGGATCCGAGCAGTACTTC,CASSILGGSEQYF
TRBJ2-1,once,TRBV5-1,-,TGCGCCAGCAGCCCCCTAGGTCAGTTAAGCTCCTACAATGAGCAGTTCTTC,CASSPLGQLSSYNEQFF
TRBJ2-7,once,TRBV5-4,-,TGTGCCAGCAGCTCAGGACAGGGACTACTCGAGCAGTACTTC,CASSSGQGLLEQYF
TRBJ1-3,-,TRBV6-1,-,TGTGCCAGCAGTGAAGGCGGCAGGGCGGGAAACACCATATATTTT,CASSEGGRAGNTIYF
TRBJ1-2,-,TRBV21-1,-,TGTGCCAGCAGCAAAGAATCGGGTCAGGGGGCGATTGAGGGCTACACCTTC,CASSKESGQGAIEGYTF
TRBJ2-2,-,TRBV9,TRBD2,TGTGCCAGCCAGACTAGCGCGACCGGGGAGCTGTTTTTT,CASQTSATGELFF
TRBJ1-1,-,TRBV11-2,-,TGTGCCAGCAGCCCCTTTGGGGTCGGGTACACTGAAGCTTTCTTT,CASSPFGVGYTEAFF
TRBJ2-5,-,TRBV7-6,TRBD2,TGTGCCAGCAGCCCACCGGGACTAGCGGGAGGCCAGACCCAGTACTTC,CASSPPGLAGGQTQYF
TRBJ2-3,-,TRBV4-3,-,TGCGCCAGCAGCCAAGTTGGTCCTAGCTCCTTAAGGGATACGCAGTATTTT,CASSQVGPSSLRDTQYF
TRBJ2-3,-,TRBV6-5,-,TGTGCCTCCGGCGGAGCCTACACAGATACGCAGTATTTT,CASGGAYTDTQYF
TRBJ1-2,-,TRBV7-2,TRBD1,TGTGCCAGCAGCTTTGGGACAGGGGGCGATGGCTACACCTTC,CASSFGTGGDGYTF
TRBJ1-5,-,TRBV9,TRBD1,TGTGCCAGCAGCGGGGACAGTGGCTATCAGCCCCAGCATTTT,CASSGDSGYQPQHF
TRBJ2-6,-,TRBV7-6,TRBD1,TGTGCCAGCCAAGACAGGGGCCCTCTTGGGGCCAACGTCCTGACTTTC,CASQDRGPLGANVLTF
TRBJ1-4,-,TRBV21-1,-,TGTGCCAGCAGCCAAAGACAGAAAAATGAAAAACTGTTTTTT,CASSQRQKNEKLFF